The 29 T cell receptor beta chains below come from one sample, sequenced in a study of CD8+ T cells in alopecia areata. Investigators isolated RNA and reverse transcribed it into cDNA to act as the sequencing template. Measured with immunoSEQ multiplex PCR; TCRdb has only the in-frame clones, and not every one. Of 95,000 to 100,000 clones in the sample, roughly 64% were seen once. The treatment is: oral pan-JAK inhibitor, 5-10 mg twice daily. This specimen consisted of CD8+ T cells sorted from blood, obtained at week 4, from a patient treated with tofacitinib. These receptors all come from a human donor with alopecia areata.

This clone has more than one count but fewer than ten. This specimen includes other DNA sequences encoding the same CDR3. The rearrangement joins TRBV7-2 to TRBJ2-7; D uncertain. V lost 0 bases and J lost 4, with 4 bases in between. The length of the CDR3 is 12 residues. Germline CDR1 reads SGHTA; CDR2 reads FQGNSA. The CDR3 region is CASSLAAYEQYF. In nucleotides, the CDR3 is TGTGCCAGCAGCTTAGCGGCTTACGAGCAGTACTTC. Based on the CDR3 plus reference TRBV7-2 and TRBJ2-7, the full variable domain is GAGVSQSPSNKVTEKGKDVELRCDPISGHTALYWYRQSLGQGLEFLIYFQGNSAPDKSGLPSDRFSAERTGGSVSTLTIQRTQQEDSAVYLCASSLAAYEQYFGPGTRLTVT.

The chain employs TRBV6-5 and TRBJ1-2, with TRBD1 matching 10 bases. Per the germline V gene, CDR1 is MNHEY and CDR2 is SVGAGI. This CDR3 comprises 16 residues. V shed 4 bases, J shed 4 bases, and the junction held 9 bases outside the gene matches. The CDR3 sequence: CASSFAGGQGVYGYTF. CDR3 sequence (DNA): TGTGCCAGCAGTTTCGCGGGTGGACAGGGGGTCTATGGCTACACCTTC.

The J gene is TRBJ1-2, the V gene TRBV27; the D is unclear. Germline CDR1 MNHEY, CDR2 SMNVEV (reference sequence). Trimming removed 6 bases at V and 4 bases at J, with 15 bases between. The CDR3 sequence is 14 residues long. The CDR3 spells CASRKDVGSYGYTF. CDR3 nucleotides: TGTGCCAGCAGGAAAGACGTTGGGAGCTATGGCTACACCTTC.

CDR3 region: CASSMKLNTEAFF. The CDR3 bases are TGTGCCAGTAGTATGAAACTTAACACTGAAGCTTTCTTT. This chain connects TRBV19 to TRBJ1-1; D is unresolved. V lost 3 bases to trimming and J lost 2 bases, with 7 bases between them. Germline CDR1 and CDR2: LNHDA and SQIVND (reference sequence). This CDR3 comprises 13 residues.

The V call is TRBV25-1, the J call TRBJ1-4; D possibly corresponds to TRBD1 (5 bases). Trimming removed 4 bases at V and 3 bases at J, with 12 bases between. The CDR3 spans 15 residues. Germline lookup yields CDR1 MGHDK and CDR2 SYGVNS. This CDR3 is CASSGGSGANEKLFF. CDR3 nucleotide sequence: TGTGCCAGCAGTGGAGGTTCGGGGGCTAATGAAAAACTGTTTTTT.

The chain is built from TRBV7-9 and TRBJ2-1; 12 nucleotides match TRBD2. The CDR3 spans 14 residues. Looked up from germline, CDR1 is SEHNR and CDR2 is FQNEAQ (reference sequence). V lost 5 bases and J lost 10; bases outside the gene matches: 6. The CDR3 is CASSLILAGGEQFF. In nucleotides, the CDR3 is TGTGCCAGCAGCCTCATACTAGCGGGAGGAGAGCAGTTCTTC. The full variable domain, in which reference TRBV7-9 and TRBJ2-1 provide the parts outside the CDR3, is DTGVSQNPRHKITKRGQNVTFRCDPISEHNRLYWYRQTLGQGPEFLTYFQNEAQLEKSRLLSDRFSAERPKGSFSTLEIQRTEQGDSAMYLCASSLILAGGEQFFGPGTRLTVL.

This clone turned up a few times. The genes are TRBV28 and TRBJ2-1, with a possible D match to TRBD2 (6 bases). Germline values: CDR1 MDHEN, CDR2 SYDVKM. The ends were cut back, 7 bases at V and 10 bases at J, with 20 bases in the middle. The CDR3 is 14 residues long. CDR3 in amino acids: CASTSAGSRREQFF. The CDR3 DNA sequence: TGTGCCAGCACCTCGGCGGGGTCCCGGCGAGAGCAGTTCTTC.

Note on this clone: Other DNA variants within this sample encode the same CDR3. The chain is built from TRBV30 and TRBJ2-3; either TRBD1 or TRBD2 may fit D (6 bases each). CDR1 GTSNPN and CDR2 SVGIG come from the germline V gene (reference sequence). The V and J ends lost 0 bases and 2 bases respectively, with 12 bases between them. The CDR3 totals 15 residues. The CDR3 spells CAWSVVGGLTDTQYF. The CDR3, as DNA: TGTGCCTGGAGTGTCGTAGGGGGACTCACAGATACGCAGTATTTT.

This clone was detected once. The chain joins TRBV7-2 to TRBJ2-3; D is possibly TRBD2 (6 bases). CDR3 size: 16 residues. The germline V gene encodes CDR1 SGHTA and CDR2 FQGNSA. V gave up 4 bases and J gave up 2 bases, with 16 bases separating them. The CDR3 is CASSSAGGGTTDTQYF. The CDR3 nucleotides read TGTGCCAGCAGCTCGGCGGGTGGGGGGACCACAGATACGCAGTATTTT. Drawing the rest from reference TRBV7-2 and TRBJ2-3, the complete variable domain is GAGVSQSPSNKVTEKGKDVELRCDPISGHTALYWYRQSLGQGLEFLIYFQGNSAPDKSGLPSDRFSAERTGGSVSTLTIQRTQQEDSAVYLCASSSAGGGTTDTQYFGPGTRLTVL.

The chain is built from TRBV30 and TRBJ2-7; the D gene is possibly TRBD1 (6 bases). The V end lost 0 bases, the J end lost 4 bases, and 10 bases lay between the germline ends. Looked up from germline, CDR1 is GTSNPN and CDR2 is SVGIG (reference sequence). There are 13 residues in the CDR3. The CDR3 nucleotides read TGTGCCTGGAGTGTATTACAGGGTTACGAGCAGTACTTC. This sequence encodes CAWSVLQGYEQYF.

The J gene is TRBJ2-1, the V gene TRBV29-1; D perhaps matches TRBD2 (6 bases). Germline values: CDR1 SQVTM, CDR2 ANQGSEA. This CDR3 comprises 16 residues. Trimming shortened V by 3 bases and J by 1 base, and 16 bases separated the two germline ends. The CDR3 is CSVDGTPPESYNEQFF. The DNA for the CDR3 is TGCAGCGTTGATGGGACTCCTCCCGAGTCCTACAATGAGCAGTTCTTC.

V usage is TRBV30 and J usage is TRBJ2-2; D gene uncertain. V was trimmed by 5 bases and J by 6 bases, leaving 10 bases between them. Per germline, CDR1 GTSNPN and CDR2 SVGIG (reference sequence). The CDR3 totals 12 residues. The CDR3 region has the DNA TGTGCCTGGGTGAGAGTAGCCGGGGAGCTGTTTTTT. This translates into CAWVRVAGELFF.

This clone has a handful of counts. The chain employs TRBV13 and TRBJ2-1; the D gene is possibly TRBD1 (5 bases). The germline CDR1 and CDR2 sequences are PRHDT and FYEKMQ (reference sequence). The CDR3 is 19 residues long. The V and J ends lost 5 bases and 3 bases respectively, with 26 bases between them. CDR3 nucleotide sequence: TGTGCCAGCAGCCCGACCGACAGAACAGGACCCAACCTCTACAATGAGCAGTTCTTC. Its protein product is CASSPTDRTGPNLYNEQFF.

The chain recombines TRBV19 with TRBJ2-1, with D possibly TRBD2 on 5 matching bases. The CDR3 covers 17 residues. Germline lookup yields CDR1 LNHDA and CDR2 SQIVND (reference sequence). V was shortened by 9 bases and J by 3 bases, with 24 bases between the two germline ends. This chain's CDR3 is CASQPRDPLPHYNEQFF. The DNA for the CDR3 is TGTGCCAGCCAACCCCGGGATCCCCTTCCACACTACAATGAGCAGTTCTTC.

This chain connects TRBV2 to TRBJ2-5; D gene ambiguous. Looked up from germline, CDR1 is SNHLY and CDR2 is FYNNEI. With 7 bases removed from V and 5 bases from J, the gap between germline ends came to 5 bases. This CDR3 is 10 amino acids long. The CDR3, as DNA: TGTGCCAGCACGAGGGAGACCCAGTACTTC. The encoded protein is CASTRETQYF.

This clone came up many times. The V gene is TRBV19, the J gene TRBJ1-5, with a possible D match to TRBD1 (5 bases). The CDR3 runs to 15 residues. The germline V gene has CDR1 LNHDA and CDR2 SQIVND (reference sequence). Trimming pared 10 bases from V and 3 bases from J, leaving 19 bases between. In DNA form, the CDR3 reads TGTGCCACCAGGGCAAGGGACTCTAACAATCAGCCCCAGCATTTT. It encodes CATRARDSNNQPQHF.

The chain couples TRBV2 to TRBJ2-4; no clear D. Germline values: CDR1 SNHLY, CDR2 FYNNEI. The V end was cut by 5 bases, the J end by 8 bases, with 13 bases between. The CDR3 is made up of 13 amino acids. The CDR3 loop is CASSSAGPHIQYF. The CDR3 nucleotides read TGTGCCAGCAGTTCGGCCGGGCCGCACATTCAGTACTTC.

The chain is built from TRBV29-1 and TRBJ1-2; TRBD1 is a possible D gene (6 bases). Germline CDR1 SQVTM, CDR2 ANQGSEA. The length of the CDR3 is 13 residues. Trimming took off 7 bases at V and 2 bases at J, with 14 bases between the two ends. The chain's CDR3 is CSGITGINYGYTF. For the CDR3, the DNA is TGCAGCGGTATTACAGGGATCAACTATGGCTACACCTTC.

The CDR3 loop is CASSQDSWQDEQYF. CDR3 nucleotide sequence: TGTGCCAGCAGCCAAGACTCCTGGCAGGACGAGCAGTACTTC. The rearrangement uses TRBV7-2 and TRBJ2-7; no reliable D call. Germline V gene lookup returns CDR1 SGHTA and CDR2 FQGNSA. The CDR3 consists of 14 residues. Trimming took off 5 bases at V and 5 bases at J, with 16 bases between the two ends.

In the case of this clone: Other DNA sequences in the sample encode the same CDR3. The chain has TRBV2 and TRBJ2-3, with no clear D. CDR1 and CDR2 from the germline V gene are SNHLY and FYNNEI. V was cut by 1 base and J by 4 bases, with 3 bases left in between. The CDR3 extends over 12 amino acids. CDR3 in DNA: TGTGCCAGCAGTGAAGTCGCAGATACGCAGTATTTT. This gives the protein CASSEVADTQYF.

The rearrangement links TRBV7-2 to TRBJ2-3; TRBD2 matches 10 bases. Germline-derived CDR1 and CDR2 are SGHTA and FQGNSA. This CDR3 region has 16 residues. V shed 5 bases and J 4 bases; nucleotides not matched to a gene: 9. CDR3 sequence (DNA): TGTGCCAGCAGCCCAATAGCGGGGGGCATTTCAGATACGCAGTATTTT. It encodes CASSPIAGGISDTQYF.

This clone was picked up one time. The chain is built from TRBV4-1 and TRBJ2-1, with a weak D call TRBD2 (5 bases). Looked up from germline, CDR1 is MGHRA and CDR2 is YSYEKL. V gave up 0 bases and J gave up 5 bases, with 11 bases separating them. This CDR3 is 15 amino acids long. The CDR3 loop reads CASSQERTGDNEQFF. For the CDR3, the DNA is TGCGCCAGCAGCCAAGAAAGGACTGGAGACAATGAGCAGTTCTTC.

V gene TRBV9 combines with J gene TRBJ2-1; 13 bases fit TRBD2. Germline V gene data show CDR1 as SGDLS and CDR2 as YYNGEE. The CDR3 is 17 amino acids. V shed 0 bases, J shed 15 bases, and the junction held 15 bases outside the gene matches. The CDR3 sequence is CASSVELAGGQTQKPFF. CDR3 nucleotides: TGTGCCAGCAGCGTAGAACTAGCGGGGGGGCAAACCCAAAAGCCGTTCTTC.

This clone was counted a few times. CDR3 in DNA: TGCAGCGTTCTGCCGGGACAGGGAAATGGCTACACCTTC. The encoded protein is CSVLPGQGNGYTF. This chain joins TRBV29-1 and TRBJ1-2, with 9 positions matching TRBD1. The CDR3 is made up of 13 amino acids. In germline, CDR1 is SQVTM, CDR2 ANQGSEA. The V gene end was trimmed by 5 bases and the J gene end by 6 bases; junction bases not matched to a gene: 7.

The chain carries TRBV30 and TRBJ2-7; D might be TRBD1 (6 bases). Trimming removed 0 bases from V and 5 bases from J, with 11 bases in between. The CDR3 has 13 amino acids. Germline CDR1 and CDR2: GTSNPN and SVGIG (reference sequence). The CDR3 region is CAWSVSGANEQYF. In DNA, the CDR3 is TGTGCCTGGAGTGTATCAGGGGCCAACGAGCAGTACTTC.

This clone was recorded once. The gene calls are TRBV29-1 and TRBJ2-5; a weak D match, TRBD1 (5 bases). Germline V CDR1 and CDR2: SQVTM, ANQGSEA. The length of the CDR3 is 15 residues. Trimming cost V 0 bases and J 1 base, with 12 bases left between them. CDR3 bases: TGCAGCGTTGAAGATCTGACAGATACCCAAGAGACCCAGTACTTC. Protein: CSVEDLTDTQETQYF. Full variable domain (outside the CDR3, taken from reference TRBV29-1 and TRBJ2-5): SAVISQKPSRDICQRGTSLTIQCQVDSQVTMMFWYRQQPGQSLTLIATANQGSEATYESGFVIDKFPISRPNLTFSTLTVSNMSPEDSSIYLCSVEDLTDTQETQYFGPGTRLLVL.

CDR3 sequence: CAWSGNEQFF. The CDR3 bases are TGTGCCTGGAGCGGGAATGAGCAGTTCTTC. The chain carries TRBV30 and TRBJ2-1, with D unclear. There are 10 residues in the CDR3. The V end was cut by 3 bases, the J end by 7 bases, with 4 bases between. The germline CDR1 and CDR2 sequences are GTSNPN and SVGIG (reference sequence).

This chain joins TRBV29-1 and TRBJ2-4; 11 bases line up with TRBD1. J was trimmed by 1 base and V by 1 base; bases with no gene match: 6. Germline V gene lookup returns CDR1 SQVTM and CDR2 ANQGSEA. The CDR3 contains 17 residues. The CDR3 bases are TGCAGCGTTGAAGGGACAGGGGGCGCGATGGCCAAAAACATTCAGTACTTC. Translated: CSVEGTGGAMAKNIQYF.

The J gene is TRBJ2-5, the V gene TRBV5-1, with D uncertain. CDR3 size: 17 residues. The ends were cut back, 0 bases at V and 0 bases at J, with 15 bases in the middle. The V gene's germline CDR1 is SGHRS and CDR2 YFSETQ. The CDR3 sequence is CASSLERRQTYQETQYF. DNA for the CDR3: TGCGCCAGCAGCTTGGAGAGGCGCCAAACGTACCAAGAGACCCAGTACTTC.